This T cell receptor beta chain derives from a study of Graves' ophthalmopathy and Graves' hyperthyroidism. The CDR3 loop spans 16 amino acids. Deletions cut 3 bases from V and 4 bases from J, with 13 bases between. The study amplified TCR beta CDR3 regions using RNA transcripts. First-round RT-PCR with HTBI primers preceded a second-round multiplex PCR. One entry per CDR3 protein results from TCRdb running MiXCR on the multiplex PCR reads. Of about 210,000 distinct CDR3 sequences in the sample, approximately 29% were seen once. The sample holds a few counts of this clonotype. No antigen is known for it. All donors with ophthalmopathy were recorded as having moderate-to-severe activity, CAS ≥3, NOSPECS ≥4 and a duration under 3 months. A diagnosis was made from clinical symptoms together with serum thyroxine, TRAb, thyroid ultrasound and orbital computed tomography. Study-level points and caveats: Most thyroid clonotypes with frequency above 0.001 were detected in blood too.

The V call is TRBV12-3 or TRBV12-4, the J call TRBJ1-6; perhaps TRBD1 as D (6 bases). Sequenced material: peripheral blood. This clonotype was obtained from a man between 50 and 59 years old with Graves' ophthalmopathy. This chain's CDR3 is CASSFASGTYNSPLHF. As DNA, the CDR3 is TGTGCCAGCAGTTTTGCCTCCGGGACATATAATTCACCCCTCCACTTT.